Given below is one TCR beta chain in context. These data are taken from a study of blood T cell repertoires in COVID-19. TCRdb keeps only in-frame clones here, not all; method: immunoSEQ multiplex PCR. The sample consists of tens of thousands of clones, more than 70% of them appearing once. The germline gives CDR1 SGHRS, CDR2 YFSETQ. Trimming left V 2 bases short and J 0 bases short, with 15 bases between. The length of the CDR3 is 16 residues. The specimen was peripheral blood. The source is a man older than 75 with active COVID-19. This chain joins TRBV5-1 and TRBJ2-7; D may be TRBD1 (6 bases). In nucleotides, the CDR3 is TGCGCCAGCAGCTTCACCTCAGGGGTCCCCTCCTACGAGCAGTACTTC. It translates to CASSFTSGVPSYEQYF.